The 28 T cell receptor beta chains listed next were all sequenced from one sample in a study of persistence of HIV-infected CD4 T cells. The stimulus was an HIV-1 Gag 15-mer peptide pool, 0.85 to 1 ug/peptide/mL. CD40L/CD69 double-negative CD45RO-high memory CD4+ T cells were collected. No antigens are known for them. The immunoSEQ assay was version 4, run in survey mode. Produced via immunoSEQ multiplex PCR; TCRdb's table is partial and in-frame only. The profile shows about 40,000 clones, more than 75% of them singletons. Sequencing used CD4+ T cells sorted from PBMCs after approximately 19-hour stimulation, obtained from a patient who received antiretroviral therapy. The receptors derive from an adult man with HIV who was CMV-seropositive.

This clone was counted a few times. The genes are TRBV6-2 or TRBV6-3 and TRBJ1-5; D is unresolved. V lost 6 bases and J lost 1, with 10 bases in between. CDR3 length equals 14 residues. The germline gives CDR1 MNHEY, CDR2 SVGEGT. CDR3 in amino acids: CASSLMRSNQPQHF. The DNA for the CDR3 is TGTGCCAGCAGCTTAATGAGGAGCAATCAGCCCCAGCATTTT.

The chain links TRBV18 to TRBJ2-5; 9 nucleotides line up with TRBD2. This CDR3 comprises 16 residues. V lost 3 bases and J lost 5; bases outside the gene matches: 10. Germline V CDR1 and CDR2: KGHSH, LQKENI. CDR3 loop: CASSPASGALRETQYF. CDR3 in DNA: TGTGCCAGCTCACCGGCTAGCGGGGCATTAAGGGAGACCCAGTACTTC.

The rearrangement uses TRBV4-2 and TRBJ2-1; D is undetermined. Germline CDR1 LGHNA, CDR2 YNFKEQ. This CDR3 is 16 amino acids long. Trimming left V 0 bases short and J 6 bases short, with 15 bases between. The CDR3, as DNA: TGTGCCAGCAGCCAAGATCGTCAAGTCCGATTCAATGAGCAGTTCTTC. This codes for CASSQDRQVRFNEQFF.

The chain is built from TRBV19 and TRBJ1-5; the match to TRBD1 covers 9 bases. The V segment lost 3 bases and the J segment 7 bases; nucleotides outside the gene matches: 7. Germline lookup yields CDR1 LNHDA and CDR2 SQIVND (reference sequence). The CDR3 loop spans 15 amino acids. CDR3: CASSIAGTGLQPQHF. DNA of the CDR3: TGTGCCAGTAGTATCGCCGGGACAGGGCTCCAGCCCCAGCATTTT.

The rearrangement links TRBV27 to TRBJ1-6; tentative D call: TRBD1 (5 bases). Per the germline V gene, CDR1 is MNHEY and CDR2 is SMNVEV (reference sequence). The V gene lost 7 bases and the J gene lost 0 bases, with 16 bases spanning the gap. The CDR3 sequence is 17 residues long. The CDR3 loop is CASTVGPTSSYNSPLHF. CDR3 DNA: TGTGCCAGCACAGTGGGACCGACGAGCTCCTATAATTCACCCCTCCACTTT.

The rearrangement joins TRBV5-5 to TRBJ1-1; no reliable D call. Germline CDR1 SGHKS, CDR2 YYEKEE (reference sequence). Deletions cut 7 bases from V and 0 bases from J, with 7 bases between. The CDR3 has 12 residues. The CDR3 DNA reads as TGTGCCAGCTACCACATGAACACTGAAGCTTTCTTT. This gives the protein CASYHMNTEAFF. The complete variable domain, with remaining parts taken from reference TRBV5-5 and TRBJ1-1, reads DAGVTQSPTHLIKTRGQQVTLRCSPISGHKSVSWYQQVLGQGPQFIFQYYEKEERGRGNFPDRFSARQFPNYSSELNVNALLLGDSALYLCASYHMNTEAFFGQGTRLTVV.

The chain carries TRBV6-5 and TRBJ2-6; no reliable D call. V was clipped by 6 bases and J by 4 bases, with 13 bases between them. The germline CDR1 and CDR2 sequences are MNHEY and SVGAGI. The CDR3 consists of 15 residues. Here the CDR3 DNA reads TGTGCCAGCAGGATGTCGTCGTCGGGGGCCAACGTCCTGACTTTC. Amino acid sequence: CASRMSSSGANVLTF.

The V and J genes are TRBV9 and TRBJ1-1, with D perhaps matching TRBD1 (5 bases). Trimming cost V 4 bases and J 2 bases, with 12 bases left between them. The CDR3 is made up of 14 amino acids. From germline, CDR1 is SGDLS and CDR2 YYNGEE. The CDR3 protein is CASSKGTPNTEAFF. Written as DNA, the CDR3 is TGTGCCAGCAGCAAGGGGACCCCAAACACTGAAGCTTTCTTT.

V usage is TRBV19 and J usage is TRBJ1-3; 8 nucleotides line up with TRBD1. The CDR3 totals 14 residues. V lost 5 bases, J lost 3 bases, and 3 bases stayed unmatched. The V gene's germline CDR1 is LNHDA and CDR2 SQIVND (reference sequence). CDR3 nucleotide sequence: TGTGCCAGTAGTGGCAGGGGGCGTGGAAACACCATATATTTT. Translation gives CASSGRGRGNTIYF. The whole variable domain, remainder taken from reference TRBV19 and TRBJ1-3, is DGGITQSPKYLFRKEGQNVTLSCEQNLNHDAMYWYRQDPGQGLRLIYYSQIVNDFQKGDIAEGYSVSREKKESFPLTVTSAQKNPTAFYLCASSGRGRGNTIYFGEGSWLTVV.

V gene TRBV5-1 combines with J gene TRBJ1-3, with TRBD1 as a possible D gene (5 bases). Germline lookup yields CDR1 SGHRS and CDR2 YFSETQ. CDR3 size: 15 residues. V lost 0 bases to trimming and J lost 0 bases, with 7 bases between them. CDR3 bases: TGCGCCAGCAGCTTGGAGGGGAACTCTGGAAACACCATATATTTT. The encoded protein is CASSLEGNSGNTIYF.

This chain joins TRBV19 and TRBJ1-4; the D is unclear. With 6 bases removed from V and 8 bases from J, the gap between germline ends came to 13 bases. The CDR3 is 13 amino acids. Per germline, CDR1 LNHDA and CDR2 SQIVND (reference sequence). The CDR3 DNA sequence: TGTGCCAGTAGGTCTGGGATGAGCGAAAAACTGTTTTTT. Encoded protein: CASRSGMSEKLFF.

The CDR3 reads CASSLEGGHATNEKLFF. The CDR3 DNA reads TGTGCCAGCAGCTTAGAAGGCGGGCATGCAACTAATGAAAAACTGTTTTTT. V usage is TRBV7-2 and J usage is TRBJ1-4; no reliable D call. Per the germline V gene, CDR1 is SGHTA and CDR2 is FQGNSA. Trimming took off 1 base at V and 0 bases at J, with 12 bases between the two ends. The CDR3 is 17 residues long.

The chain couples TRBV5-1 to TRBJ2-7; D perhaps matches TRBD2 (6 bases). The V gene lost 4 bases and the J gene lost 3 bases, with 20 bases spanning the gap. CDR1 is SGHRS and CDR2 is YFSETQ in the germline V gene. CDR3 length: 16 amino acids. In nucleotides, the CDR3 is TGCGCCAGCAGCGCCCCGGGACTTTCCGGTCGCTACGAGCAGTACTTC. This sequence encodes CASSAPGLSGRYEQYF.

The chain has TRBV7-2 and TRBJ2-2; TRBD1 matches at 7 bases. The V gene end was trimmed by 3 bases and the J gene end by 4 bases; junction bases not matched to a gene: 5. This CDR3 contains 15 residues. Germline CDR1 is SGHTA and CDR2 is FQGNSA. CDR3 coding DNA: TGTGCCAGCAGCTTCAGGGGGATACGCACCGGGGAGCTGTTTTTT. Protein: CASSFRGIRTGELFF.

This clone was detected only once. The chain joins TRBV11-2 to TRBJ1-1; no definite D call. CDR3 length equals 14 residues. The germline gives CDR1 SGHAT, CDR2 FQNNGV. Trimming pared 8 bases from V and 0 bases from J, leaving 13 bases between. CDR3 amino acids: CASRQAIMNTEAFF. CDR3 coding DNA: TGTGCCAGCCGCCAGGCTATTATGAACACTGAAGCTTTCTTT.

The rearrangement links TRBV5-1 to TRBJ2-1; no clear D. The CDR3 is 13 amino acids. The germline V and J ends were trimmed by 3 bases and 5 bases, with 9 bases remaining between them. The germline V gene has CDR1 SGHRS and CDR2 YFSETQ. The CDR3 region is CASSSAADNEQFF. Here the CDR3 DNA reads TGCGCCAGCAGCTCGGCCGCAGACAATGAGCAGTTCTTC.

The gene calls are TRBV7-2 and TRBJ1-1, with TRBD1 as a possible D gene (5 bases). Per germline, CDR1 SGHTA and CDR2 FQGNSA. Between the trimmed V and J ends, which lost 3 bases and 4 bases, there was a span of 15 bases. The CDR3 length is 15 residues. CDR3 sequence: CASSFRSGLGTEAFF. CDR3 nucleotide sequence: TGTGCCAGCAGCTTCCGTTCGGGGCTGGGCACTGAAGCTTTCTTT.

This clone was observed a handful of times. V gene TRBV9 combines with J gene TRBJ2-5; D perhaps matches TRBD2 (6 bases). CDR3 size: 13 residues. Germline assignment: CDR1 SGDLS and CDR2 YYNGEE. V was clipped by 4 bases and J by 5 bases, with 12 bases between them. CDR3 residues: CASSLTRGETQYF. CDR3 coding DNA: TGTGCCAGCAGCTTAACTCGGGGGGAGACCCAGTACTTC. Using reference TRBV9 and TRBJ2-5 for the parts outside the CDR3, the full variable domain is DSGVTQTPKHLITATGQRVTLRCSPRSGDLSVYWYQQSLDQGLQFLIQYYNGEERAKGNILERFSAQQFPDLHSELNLSSLELGDSALYFCASSLTRGETQYFGPGTRLLVL.

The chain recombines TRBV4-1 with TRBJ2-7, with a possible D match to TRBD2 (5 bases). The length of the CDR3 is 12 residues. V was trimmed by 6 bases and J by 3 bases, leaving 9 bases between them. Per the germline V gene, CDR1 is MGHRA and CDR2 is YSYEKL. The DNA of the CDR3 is TGCGCCAGCAGTCGAGAGGGCTACGAGCAGTACTTC. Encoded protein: CASSREGYEQYF.

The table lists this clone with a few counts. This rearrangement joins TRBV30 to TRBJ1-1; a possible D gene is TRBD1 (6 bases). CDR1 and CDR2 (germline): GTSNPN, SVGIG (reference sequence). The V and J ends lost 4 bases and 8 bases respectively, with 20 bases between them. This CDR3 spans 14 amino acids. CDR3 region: CAWTLGGGRLEAFF. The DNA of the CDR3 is TGTGCCTGGACCCTCGGTGGGGGCCGTCTGGAAGCTTTCTTT.

CDR3 in amino acids: CASSVGRSDSGNTEAFF. The CDR3 region has the DNA TGTGCCAGCAGCGTAGGCAGATCCGATTCTGGGAACACTGAAGCTTTCTTT. V usage is TRBV9 and J usage is TRBJ1-1; D unresolved. The CDR3 loop spans 17 amino acids. The V and J ends lost 0 bases and 1 base respectively, with 16 bases between them. CDR1 and CDR2 (germline): SGDLS, YYNGEE. Combining the CDR3 with reference TRBV9 and TRBJ1-1 gives the whole variable domain DSGVTQTPKHLITATGQRVTLRCSPRSGDLSVYWYQQSLDQGLQFLIQYYNGEERAKGNILERFSAQQFPDLHSELNLSSLELGDSALYFCASSVGRSDSGNTEAFFGQGTRLTVV.

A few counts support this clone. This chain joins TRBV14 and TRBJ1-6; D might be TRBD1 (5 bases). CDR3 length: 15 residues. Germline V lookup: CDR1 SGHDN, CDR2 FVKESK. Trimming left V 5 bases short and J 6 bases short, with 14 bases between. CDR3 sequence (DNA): TGTGCCAGCAGCTCCCGACCGAGGGGTAATTCACCCCTCCACTTT. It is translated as CASSSRPRGNSPLHF.

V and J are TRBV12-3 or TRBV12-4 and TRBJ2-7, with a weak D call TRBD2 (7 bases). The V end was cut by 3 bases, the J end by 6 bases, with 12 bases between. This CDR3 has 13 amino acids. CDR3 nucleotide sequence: TGTGCCAGCAGTTTGCGGGGGCTCGGCGAGCAGTACTTC. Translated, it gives CASSLRGLGEQYF.

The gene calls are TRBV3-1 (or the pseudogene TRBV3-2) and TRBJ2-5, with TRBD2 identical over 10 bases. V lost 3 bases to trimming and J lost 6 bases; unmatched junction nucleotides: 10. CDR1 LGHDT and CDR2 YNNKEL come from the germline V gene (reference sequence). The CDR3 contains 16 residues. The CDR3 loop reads CASSQASLAGIQTQYF. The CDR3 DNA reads TGTGCCAGCAGCCAGGCATCACTAGCGGGAATACAGACCCAGTACTTC.

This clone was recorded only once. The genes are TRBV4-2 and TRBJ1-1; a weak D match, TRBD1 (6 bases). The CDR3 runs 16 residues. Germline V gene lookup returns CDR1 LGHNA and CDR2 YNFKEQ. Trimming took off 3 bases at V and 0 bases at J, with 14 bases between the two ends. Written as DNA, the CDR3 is TGTGCCAGCAGCCAGGGATGGACAGCCATGAACACTGAAGCTTTCTTT. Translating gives CASSQGWTAMNTEAFF.

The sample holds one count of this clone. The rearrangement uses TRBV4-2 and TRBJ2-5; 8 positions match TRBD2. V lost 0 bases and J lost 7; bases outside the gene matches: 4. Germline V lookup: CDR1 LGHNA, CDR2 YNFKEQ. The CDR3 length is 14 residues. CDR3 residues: CASSQDRGGVTQYF. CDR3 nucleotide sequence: TGTGCCAGCAGCCAAGATCGGGGGGGAGTGACCCAGTACTTC.

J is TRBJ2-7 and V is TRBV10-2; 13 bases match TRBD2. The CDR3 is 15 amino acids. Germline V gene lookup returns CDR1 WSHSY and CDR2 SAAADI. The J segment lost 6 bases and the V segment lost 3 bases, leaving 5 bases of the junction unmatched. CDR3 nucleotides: TGCGCCAGCAGTGATTGGACTAGCGGGAGAGTCGAGCAGTACTTC. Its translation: CASSDWTSGRVEQYF.

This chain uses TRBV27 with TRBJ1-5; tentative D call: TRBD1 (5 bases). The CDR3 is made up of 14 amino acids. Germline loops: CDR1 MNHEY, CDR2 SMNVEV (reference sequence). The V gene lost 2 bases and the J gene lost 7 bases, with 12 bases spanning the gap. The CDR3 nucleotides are TGTGCCAGCAGTTTACAGGGTTTGCAGCAGCCCCAGCATTTT. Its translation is CASSLQGLQQPQHF.